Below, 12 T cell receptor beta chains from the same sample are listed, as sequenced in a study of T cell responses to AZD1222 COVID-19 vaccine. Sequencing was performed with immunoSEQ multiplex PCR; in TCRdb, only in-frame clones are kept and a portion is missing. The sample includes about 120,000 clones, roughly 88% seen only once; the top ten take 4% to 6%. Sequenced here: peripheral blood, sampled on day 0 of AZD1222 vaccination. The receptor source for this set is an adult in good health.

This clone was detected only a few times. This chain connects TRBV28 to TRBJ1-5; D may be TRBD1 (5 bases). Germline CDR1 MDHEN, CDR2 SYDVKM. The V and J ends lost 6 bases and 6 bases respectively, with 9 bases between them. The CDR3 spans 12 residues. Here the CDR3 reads CASRAGSQPQHF. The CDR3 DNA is TGTGCCAGCAGAGCAGGGTCTCAGCCCCAGCATTTT.

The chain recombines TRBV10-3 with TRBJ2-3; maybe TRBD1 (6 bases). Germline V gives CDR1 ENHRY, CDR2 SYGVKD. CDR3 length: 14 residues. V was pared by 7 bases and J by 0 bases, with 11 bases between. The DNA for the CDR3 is TGTGCCATCATGTCAGGGGAGAGCACAGATACGCAGTATTTT. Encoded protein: CAIMSGESTDTQYF.

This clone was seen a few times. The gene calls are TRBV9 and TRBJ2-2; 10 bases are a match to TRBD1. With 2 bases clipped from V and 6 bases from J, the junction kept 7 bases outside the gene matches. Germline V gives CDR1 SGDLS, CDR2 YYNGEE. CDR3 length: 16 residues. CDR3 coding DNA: TGTGCCAGCAGCGTCACCGGGACAGGGGAGCCCGGGGAGCTGTTTTTT. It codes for CASSVTGTGEPGELFF.

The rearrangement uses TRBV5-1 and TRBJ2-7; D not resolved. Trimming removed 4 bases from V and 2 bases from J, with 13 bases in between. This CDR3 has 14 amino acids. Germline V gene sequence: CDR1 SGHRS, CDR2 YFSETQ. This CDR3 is CASSTDTETYEQYF. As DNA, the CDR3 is TGCGCCAGCAGCACCGACACCGAAACCTACGAGCAGTACTTC.

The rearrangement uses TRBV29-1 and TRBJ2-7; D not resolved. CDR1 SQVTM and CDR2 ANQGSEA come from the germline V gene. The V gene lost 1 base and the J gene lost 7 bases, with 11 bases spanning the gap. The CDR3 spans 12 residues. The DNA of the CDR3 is TGCAGCGTTGAAGTGGCAGTTTCGGAGCAGTACTTC. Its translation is CSVEVAVSEQYF.

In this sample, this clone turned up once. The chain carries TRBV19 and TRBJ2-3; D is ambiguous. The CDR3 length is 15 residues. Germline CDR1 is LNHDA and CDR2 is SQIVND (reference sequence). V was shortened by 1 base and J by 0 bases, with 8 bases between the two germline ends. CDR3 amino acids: CASSIGGHSTDTQYF. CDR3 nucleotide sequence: TGTGCCAGTAGTATAGGGGGTCACAGCACAGATACGCAGTATTTT.

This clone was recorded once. CDR3 region: CASSLGGLDEQFF. The CDR3 DNA sequence: TGTGCCAGCAGCTTAGGAGGGCTGGATGAGCAGTTCTTC. The chain joins TRBV7-9 to TRBJ2-1, with a weak D call TRBD2 (5 bases). CDR1 and CDR2 from the germline V gene are SEHNR and FQNEAQ (reference sequence). V dropped 1 base and J dropped 8 bases, with 9 bases sitting between them. The CDR3 has 13 amino acids. Looking up the rest from reference TRBV7-9 and TRBJ2-1 gives the full variable domain: DTGVSQNPRHKITKRGQNVTFRCDPISEHNRLYWYRQTLGQGPEFLTYFQNEAQLEKSRLLSDRFSAERPKGSFSTLEIQRTEQGDSAMYLCASSLGGLDEQFFGPGTRLTVL.

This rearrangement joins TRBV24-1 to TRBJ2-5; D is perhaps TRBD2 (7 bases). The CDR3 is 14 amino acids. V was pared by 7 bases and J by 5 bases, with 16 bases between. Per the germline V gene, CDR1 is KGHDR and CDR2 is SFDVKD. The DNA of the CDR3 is TGTGCCACCAGCCAAGGGGGGCGGGAGGAGACCCAGTACTTC. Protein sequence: CATSQGGREETQYF.

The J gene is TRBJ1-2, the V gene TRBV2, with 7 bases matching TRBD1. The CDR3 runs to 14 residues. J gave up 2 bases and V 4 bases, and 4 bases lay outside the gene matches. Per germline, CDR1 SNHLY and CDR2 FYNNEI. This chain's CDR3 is CASSGQGRNYGYTF. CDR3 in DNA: TGTGCCAGCAGTGGACAGGGTAGGAACTATGGCTACACCTTC.

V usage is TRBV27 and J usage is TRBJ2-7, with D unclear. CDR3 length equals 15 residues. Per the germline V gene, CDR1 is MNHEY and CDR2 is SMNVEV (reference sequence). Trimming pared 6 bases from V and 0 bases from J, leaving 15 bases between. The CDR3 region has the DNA TGTGCCAGCAGCTCTGATGTCGTAAGCTCCTACGAGCAGTACTTC. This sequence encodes CASSSDVVSSYEQYF.

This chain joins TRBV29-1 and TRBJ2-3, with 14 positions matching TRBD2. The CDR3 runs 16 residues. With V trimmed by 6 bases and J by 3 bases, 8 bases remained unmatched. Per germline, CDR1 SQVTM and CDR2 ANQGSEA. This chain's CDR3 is CSVAGTSGGRTDTQYF. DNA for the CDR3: TGCAGCGTAGCTGGGACTAGCGGGGGAAGAACAGATACGCAGTATTTT.

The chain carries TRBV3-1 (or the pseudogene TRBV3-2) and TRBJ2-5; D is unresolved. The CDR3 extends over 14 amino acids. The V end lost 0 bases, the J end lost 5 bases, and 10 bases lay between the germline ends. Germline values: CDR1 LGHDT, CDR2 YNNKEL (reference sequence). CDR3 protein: CASSQDFSFETQYF. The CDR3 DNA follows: TGTGCCAGCAGCCAAGACTTTAGTTTTGAGACCCAGTACTTC.